The rows below give T cell receptor beta chains drawn from one sample of a study of shared clonotypes between healthy human individuals. Clones were read by immunoSEQ multiplex PCR, and TCRdb kept only the in-frame ones, dropping some. Among about 690,000 clones, about 90% were seen once, and the ten largest hold 34%. Source material: memory CD8+ T cells from PBMCs. Source of these receptors: a man aged 18 to 35 in good health. Some clones in this sample may be carry-over from other donors' samples. Both conserved end residues are part of each CDR3. The order of the fields is J gene, V gene, clone size, CDR3 protein. The size field is filled for only some rows; it gives once, few, many or a size class.

TRBJ2-7,TRBV5-1,NA,CASSLGQGSYEQYF
TRBJ1-1,TRBV27,NA,CASSWGQGAGRTEAFF
TRBJ2-7,TRBV7-6,NA,CASSSTSGTGYEQYF
TRBJ1-3,TRBV29-1,NA,CSVEPTGVSGNTIYF
TRBJ2-7,TRBV10-3,NA,CAISDPDLAGISYEQYF
TRBJ1-1,TRBV10-2,once,CASSESQGGGAFF
TRBJ2-1,TRBV6-4,NA,CASSDQASKYNEQFF
TRBJ1-2,TRBV7-8,once,CASSSLVTGLYGYTF
TRBJ2-3,TRBV28,NA,CASSYRGEDTQYF
TRBJ2-3,TRBV11-2,NA,CASSMGLAGGDDTQYF
TRBJ2-7,TRBV7-2,NA,CASSPSGTAWEQYF
TRBJ2-4,TRBV28,NA,CASSILPGENIQYF
TRBJ2-5,TRBV5-8,NA,CASSLLQGTQYF
TRBJ2-1,TRBV28,NA,CASSPTGGDTYNEQFF
TRBJ2-1,TRBV7-9,NA,CASRPGQNNNEQFF
TRBJ2-7,TRBV10-3,NA,CAISILSGNGLEQYF
TRBJ2-1,TRBV7-2,NA,CASSLAWAGGPQDEQFF
TRBJ2-7,TRBV7-9,NA,CASSDKRRGTLYEQYF
TRBJ1-5,TRBV18,NA,CASSPLPVGNQPQHF
TRBJ2-5,TRBV28,NA,CASSLAGADLYQETQYF
TRBJ2-5,TRBV10-1,NA,CASSGRDKPRETQYF
TRBJ1-1,TRBV2,few,CAGTGEGTEAFF
TRBJ2-3,TRBV28,NA,CASSLSAGERTDTQYF
TRBJ2-1,TRBV7-9,NA,CASSFQWTRTYNEQFF
TRBJ2-1,TRBV19,NA,CASSMSLAGGINNEQFF
TRBJ1-1,TRBV28,NA,CASSRDREEAEAFF
TRBJ2-7,TRBV7-9,NA,CASSLTSGSSYEQYF
TRBJ1-4,TRBV5-1,NA,CASSQQGRSEKLFF
TRBJ2-1,TRBV30,NA,CAWKARSRLLGLGYNEQFF